The TCR beta chain described here comes from a study of CD8+ T cells in alopecia areata (dated by TCRdb to between 2018 and 2020). A note on the overall study: Treated patients were enrolled in an open-label pilot trial of oral tofacitinib at 5 to 10 mg twice daily for moderate-to-severe alopecia areata. Patients stayed on tofacitinib for 6 to 18 months and then had 6 months of follow-up off drug so that delayed response and recurrence could be assessed. For the treated patients, the SALT score, which quantifies what percentage of scalp surface area is affected, served as the measure of disease severity. The study used high-throughput TCRbeta sequencing to examine T cell clonal expansion in alopecia areata, in both the C3H/HeJ mouse model and human patients. Human TCRbeta sequencing covered scalp tissue and sorted CD4+ and CD8+ peripheral blood T cells from patchy and totalis/universalis alopecia areata patients and healthy controls. Tofacitinib-treated patients had biopsies at baseline and at 4 and 24 weeks of treatment, with a later scalp biopsy in several patients. Clonality in the scalp was compared among normal scalp (n=4), patchy alopecia areata scalp (n=8), and alopecia totalis/universalis scalp (n=8). The RNA source kit depended on sample type: the PAXgene miRNA kit for fixed scalp, the miRNeasy kit for PBMCs, and the RNeasy kit for mouse skin. immunoSEQ multiplex PCR using 35 Vbeta forward primers and 13 Jbeta reverse primers was used to amplify TCRbeta CDR3 regions.

Results the study describes overall, beyond this receptor: Shared TCR sequences between patients were less evident than in mice, which may be partly attributable to HLA diversity in the patient population. Scalp TCR repertoire analysis is complicated because resident alphabeta T cells in normal human skin are also sequenced, whereas mouse skin is dominated by gammadelta T cells. The treated cohort was small, with a single nonresponder, so links between baseline CD8+ expansion and response need larger studies. Scalp clonality and the number of expanded CD8+ clones among the top 100 scalp clones were significantly decreased by tofacitinib. Lesional scalp, especially in alopecia totalis/universalis, showed higher clonality and more expanded CD8+ clones than normal scalp, suggesting antigenic drive. Many expanded lesional clones were found to persist in scalp and blood during tofacitinib treatment, and relapse after treatment cessation may be partly explained by this persistence.

Reading the label with the study, this specimen's treatment or condition is: oral pan-JAK inhibitor, 5-10 mg twice daily. Peripheral blood and lesional scalp punch biopsies were obtained from patients with alopecia areata. PBMCs were separated by density centrifugation and stained for CD3, CD4 and CD8, after which CD4+ and CD8+ T cells were sorted on a FACSAria. Library construction relied on the immunoSEQ multiplex PCR assay. RNA was extracted from all samples and reverse transcribed into cDNA as template for TCR sequencing. First-strand cDNA was synthesized using SuperScript III with a 2:1 mix of oligo-dT and random hexamers. A synthetic immune receptor repertoire was used to assess amplification bias, and residual bias was removed computationally. On the authors' methods: After raw reads were preprocessed to remove errors, the CDR3 was defined following IMGT conventions as running from the conserved cysteine to phenylalanine. Clonality was computed as 1 minus the Shannon entropy, with the entropy normalized by log2 of the number of productive unique TCRs. Whether scalp clones were CD4 or CD8 was inferred by matching scalp TCRbeta sequences against CD4 and CD8 repertoires sorted from blood. In its TCRdb copy, this immuneACCESS table keeps in-frame sequences only and misses some clones. Where compared with another copy, unresolved V genes explain less than half of these, and the others have no known cause. V and J calls and clone size are given by that table; D and trimming were obtained from the DNA. The sample records roughly 60,000 clones, about half of which are singletons. Roughly 22% of the sample belongs to the ten largest clones.

The CDR3 spans 13 residues, from the cysteine through the phenylalanine. The CDR3 DNA has 39 bases and is translated from base 1. The CDR1 and CDR2 encoded by the germline V gene are MNHNS and SASEGT. Unmatched junction bases come to 0, with V trimmed by 7 bases and J by 0 bases. This clone was detected a few times. Its cognate antigen has yet to be identified. No much larger clonotype is one base removed from it; base qualities were not supplied. Recombination joined TRBV6-1 with TRBJ2-7, with 10 central nucleotides matching TRBD2. The clonotype originates from a human donor with alopecia areata. This specimen was CD8+ T cells sorted from blood, taken around week 36, from a patient treated with tofacitinib. The CDR3 region has the sequence CASTSGGSYEQYF. The nucleotide sequence is TGTGCCAGCACTAGCGGGGGCTCCTACGAGCAGTACTTC.